Below are 14 T cell receptor beta chains sequenced from a single sample in a study of control samples from healthy donors and cancer patients. Here immunoSEQ multiplex PCR was the method, and the copy in TCRdb shows in-frame clones only, minus some. Found here are approximately 84,000 clones, around 92% of them singletons; the top ten hold approximately 14%. Sequencing was done on a sample of blood. The receptors were gathered from a man younger than 45 in good health.

The CDR3 DNA is TGTGCCAGCAGCTCAGATCCGGGACTAGCGGGCGCAAGCACAGATACGCAGTATTTT. It specifies CASSSDPGLAGASTDTQYF. The chain carries TRBV7-6 and TRBJ2-3, with 12 bases identical to TRBD2. The J segment lost 0 bases and the V segment lost 4 bases, leaving 11 bases of the junction unmatched. The CDR3 runs to 19 residues. CDR1 is SGHVS, CDR2 FNYEAQ, per germline.

The rearrangement links TRBV6-4 to TRBJ2-7, with D maybe TRBD1 (5 bases). V was cut by 2 bases and J by 5 bases, with 13 bases left in between. The CDR3 contains 14 residues. The V gene's germline CDR1 is MRHNA and CDR2 SNTAGT. CDR3 loop: CASSDPGFSHEQYF. DNA for the CDR3: TGTGCCAGCAGTGACCCAGGGTTTTCCCACGAGCAGTACTTC.

The chain combines TRBV4-1 with TRBJ2-2, with 7 bases lining up with TRBD1. The V gene end was trimmed by 4 bases and the J gene end by 6 bases; junction bases not matched to a gene: 14. Germline V gene data show CDR1 as MGHRA and CDR2 as YSYEKL. The CDR3 covers 17 residues. The chain's CDR3 is CASSLVTTPRGSGELFF. CDR3 coding DNA: TGCGCCAGCAGCCTAGTGACAACACCCAGGGGGTCCGGGGAGCTGTTTTTT.

The rearrangement uses TRBV19 and TRBJ1-2, with 9 bases that match TRBD1. The germline CDR1 and CDR2 sequences are LNHDA and SQIVND (reference sequence). V lost 6 bases, J lost 3 bases, and 5 bases stayed unmatched. The CDR3 sequence is 14 residues long. The CDR3 loop reads CASSQTGGDYGYTF. Here the CDR3 DNA reads TGTGCCAGTAGCCAGACAGGGGGGGACTATGGCTACACCTTC. The whole variable domain, filled in from reference TRBV19 and TRBJ1-2, reads DGGITQSPKYLFRKEGQNVTLSCEQNLNHDAMYWYRQDPGQGLRLIYYSQIVNDFQKGDIAEGYSVSREKKESFPLTVTSAQKNPTAFYLCASSQTGGDYGYTFGSGTRLTVV.

The J gene is TRBJ2-2, the V gene TRBV3-1 (or the pseudogene TRBV3-2), with 8 bases fitting TRBD2. The germline V gene has CDR1 LGHDT and CDR2 YNNKEL (reference sequence). Trimming at V came to 4 bases and at J to 5 bases, leaving 12 bases not matched to a gene. This CDR3 comprises 17 residues. CDR3 nucleotides: TGTGCCAGCAGCCCACTAGCGGAGGGGGGAAAAACCGGGGAGCTGTTTTTT. Amino acids: CASSPLAEGGKTGELFF.

This chain links TRBV5-1 with TRBJ1-1, with 8 bases fitting TRBD1. Germline V gene sequence: CDR1 SGHRS, CDR2 YFSETQ. This CDR3 comprises 15 residues. V trimming: 5 bases; J trimming: 1 base; junction bases outside the gene matches: 7. CDR3 in amino acids: CASSSDGQGNTEAFF. The CDR3, as DNA: TGCGCCAGCAGTAGTGACGGACAGGGGAACACTGAAGCTTTCTTT.

The V call is TRBV30, the J call TRBJ2-2; D tentatively fits TRBD1 or TRBD2 (5 bases each). The length of the CDR3 is 15 residues. Trimming stripped 1 base from V and 5 bases from J, with 14 bases between. Germline loops: CDR1 GTSNPN, CDR2 SVGIG (reference sequence). The CDR3 reads CAWSGWTRGTGELFF. The CDR3 coding sequence is TGTGCCTGGAGTGGATGGACACGGGGAACCGGGGAGCTGTTTTTT.

This clone was seen once. The chain links TRBV11-2 to TRBJ1-3, with a tentative D call TRBD1 (5 bases). CDR3 length equals 14 residues. Trimming left V 5 bases short and J 4 bases short, with 12 bases between. Per the germline V gene, CDR1 is SGHAT and CDR2 is FQNNGV. CDR3 region: CASSRDSAGNTIYF. CDR3 DNA sequence: TGTGCCAGCAGCCGAGACAGCGCGGGAAACACCATATATTTT.

This rearrangement joins TRBV5-4 to TRBJ2-6; D remains ambiguous. The ends were cut back, 0 bases at V and 1 base at J, with 5 bases in the middle. CDR1 SGHNT and CDR2 YYREEE come from the germline V gene (reference sequence). This CDR3 comprises 15 residues. CDR3 nucleotide sequence: TGTGCCAGCAGCTTGGGCACATCTGGGGCCAACGTCCTGACTTTC. This gives the protein CASSLGTSGANVLTF.

V usage is TRBV15 and J usage is TRBJ1-1; D remains ambiguous. Germline CDR1 LNHNV, CDR2 YYDKDF (reference sequence). The CDR3 is 14 amino acids. V was cut by 5 bases and J by 0 bases, with 10 bases left in between. CDR3 nucleotide sequence: TGTGCCACCAGCGGATACAGAGTGAACACTGAAGCTTTCTTT. This sequence encodes CATSGYRVNTEAFF.

The CDR3 DNA reads as TGCGCCAGCCGCCTAGCGGGGACGAACACCGGGGAGCTGTTTTTT. This gives the protein CASRLAGTNTGELFF. The chain combines TRBV4-1 with TRBJ2-2; 9 bases agree with TRBD2. With V trimmed by 8 bases and J by 0 bases, 4 bases remained unmatched. CDR1 and CDR2 (germline): MGHRA, YSYEKL. The CDR3 consists of 15 residues.

This sequence joins TRBV7-4 and TRBJ2-4; D remains ambiguous. This CDR3 contains 14 residues. Germline lookup yields CDR1 SGHVT and CDR2 SQSDAQ. V was cut by 7 bases and J by 2 bases, with 12 bases left in between. The CDR3 region has the DNA TGTGCCAGCATCCGGTGGGGTTCCAAAAACATTCAGTACTTC. Its protein product is CASIRWGSKNIQYF.

The chain has TRBV9 and TRBJ1-1; no firm D call. Trimming cost V 0 bases and J 3 bases, with 9 bases left between them. The CDR3 covers 14 residues. The germline CDR1 and CDR2 sequences are SGDLS and YYNGEE. CDR3 sequence: CASSVGLGDTEAFF. The CDR3 DNA reads TGTGCCAGCAGCGTAGGTCTTGGGGACACTGAAGCTTTCTTT.

The gene calls are TRBV5-1 and TRBJ2-3; no clear D. V lost 0 bases to trimming and J lost 0 bases, with 5 bases between them. This CDR3 region has 14 residues. Germline assignment: CDR1 SGHRS and CDR2 YFSETQ. CDR3 protein: CASSLATSTDTQYF. CDR3 sequence (DNA): TGCGCCAGCAGCTTGGCAACTAGCACAGATACGCAGTATTTT.